Following are 12 T cell receptor beta chains from one sample sequenced in a study of shared clonotypes between healthy human individuals. Libraries were prepared by immunoSEQ multiplex PCR; TCRdb keeps only in-frame clonotypes and omits some of them. The sample consists of hundreds of thousands of clones, around 97% of them appearing once. The source material was naive CD4+ T cells sorted from blood. The subset denotes: CD45RA+ positively selected. All receptors come from a woman aged 30 to 39 in good health.

V and J are TRBV19 and TRBJ1-1; the D is unclear. The CDR3 loop spans 16 amino acids. Per the germline V gene, CDR1 is LNHDA and CDR2 is SQIVND (reference sequence). Trimming cost V 2 bases and J 0 bases, with 13 bases left between them. The CDR3 here is CASSIKGYGMNTEAFF. In DNA form, the CDR3 reads TGTGCCAGTAGTATAAAGGGATACGGTATGAACACTGAAGCTTTCTTT.

A single count supports this clone. The rearrangement links TRBV6-1 to TRBJ2-7; tentatively, D is TRBD1 (6 bases). The CDR3 has 15 amino acids. Germline CDR1 is MNHNS and CDR2 is SASEGT. V lost 7 bases and J lost 0, with 16 bases in between. The CDR3 region has the DNA TGTGCCAGCACCCAGATGGACAGCCCCTCCTACGAGCAGTACTTC. Translating it yields CASTQMDSPSYEQYF.

V usage is TRBV2 and J usage is TRBJ1-2; weak D call: TRBD1 (5 bases). Trimming stripped 4 bases from V and 4 bases from J, with 16 bases between. CDR3 length equals 15 residues. From germline, CDR1 is SNHLY and CDR2 FYNNEI. DNA for the CDR3: TGTGCCAGCAGTGGCGGGGCCGATATGACCTATGGCTACACCTTC. Its protein product is CASSGGADMTYGYTF.

V is TRBV4-1 and J is TRBJ2-1; 7 nucleotides match TRBD2. Germline values: CDR1 MGHRA, CDR2 YSYEKL. This CDR3 spans 15 amino acids. The junction had 10 bases not matched to a gene; V was cut back by 1 base and J by 10 bases. The CDR3 sequence: CASSQVGLQFEEQFF. CDR3 DNA: TGCGCCAGCAGCCAAGTGGGACTACAATTCGAAGAGCAGTTCTTC.

V usage is TRBV30 and J usage is TRBJ1-4, with 7 bases identical to TRBD1. The V and J ends lost 4 bases and 3 bases, in that order; junction bases with no gene match: 5. From germline, CDR1 is GTSNPN and CDR2 SVGIG (reference sequence). This CDR3 is 14 amino acids long. The CDR3 DNA reads as TGTGCCTGGAACCCCGGGACAGCTAATGAAAAACTGTTTTTT. Protein: CAWNPGTANEKLFF. Filled out from reference TRBV30 and TRBJ1-4, the complete variable domain reads SQTIHQWPATLVQPVGSPLSLECTVEGTSNPNLYWYRQAAGRGLQLLFYSVGIGQISSEVPQNLSASRPQDRQFILSSKKLLLSDSGFYLCAWNPGTANEKLFFGSGTQLSVL.

This clone has only one observation. Other DNA sequences in this sample translate to the same CDR3. The chain carries TRBV11-3 and TRBJ2-2; 8 bases line up with TRBD2. The CDR3 covers 14 residues. Germline V gives CDR1 SGHNT, CDR2 YENEEA. Losses at the gene ends were 1 base for V and 5 bases for J; bases not matched to a gene: 0. In nucleotides, the CDR3 is TGTGCCAGCAGCTTAGCGGGAGGGACCGGGGAGCTGTTTTTT. Translated: CASSLAGGTGELFF.

J is TRBJ1-1 and V is TRBV5-8; TRBD1 is a possible D gene (5 bases). The CDR3 consists of 15 residues. V was clipped by 9 bases and J by 0 bases, with 18 bases between them. CDR1 SGHTS and CDR2 YDEGEE come from the germline V gene. CDR3 sequence reads: CANPRGSSMNTEAFF. CDR3 coding DNA: TGTGCCAACCCTCGGGGGAGTTCCATGAACACTGAAGCTTTCTTT.

J is TRBJ2-1 and V is TRBV29-1, with D hard to call. Trimming took 7 bases from V and 3 from J, leaving 16 bases between them. CDR1 is SQVTM and CDR2 is ANQGSEA in the germline V gene. The CDR3 has 14 amino acids. CDR3 in amino acids: CSATNRASYNEQFF. The CDR3 DNA is TGCAGCGCTACTAACCGGGCCAGCTACAATGAGCAGTTCTTC.

The chain combines TRBV19 with TRBJ2-6; 12 bases line up with TRBD2. CDR3 length: 17 residues. Germline values: CDR1 LNHDA, CDR2 SQIVND (reference sequence). V lost 7 bases to trimming and J lost 0 bases; unmatched junction nucleotides: 4. The DNA for the CDR3 is TGTGCCAGTACCTGGACTAGCGGGGCCTCTGGGGCCAACGTCCTGACTTTC. Translation gives CASTWTSGASGANVLTF.

This sequence joins TRBV19 and TRBJ2-1, with TRBD1 identical over 11 bases. V trimming: 6 bases; J trimming: 8 bases; junction bases outside the gene matches: 12. The germline CDR1 and CDR2 sequences are LNHDA and SQIVND (reference sequence). The CDR3 spans 16 residues. The CDR3 here is CASSDPGDRGFYEQFF. Written as DNA, the CDR3 is TGTGCCAGTAGCGACCCCGGGGACAGGGGGTTTTATGAGCAGTTCTTC.

The chain has TRBV29-1 and TRBJ2-1; D is possibly TRBD1 or TRBD2 (5 bases each). The CDR3 extends over 17 amino acids. Trimming shortened V by 4 bases and J by 4 bases, and 23 bases separated the two germline ends. From germline, CDR1 is SQVTM and CDR2 ANQGSEA. In DNA form, the CDR3 reads TGCAGCGTTGTATGGGGGTTGATGTCAGGAGTATACAATGAGCAGTTCTTC. This encodes CSVVWGLMSGVYNEQFF.

The chain joins TRBV29-1 to TRBJ1-3, with unresolved D. The CDR3 sequence is 14 residues long. Germline V gene sequence: CDR1 SQVTM, CDR2 ANQGSEA. This CDR3 reads CSATYSASGNTIYF. The CDR3 DNA reads as TGCAGTGCAACTTACAGCGCCTCTGGAAACACCATATATTTT.